These 9 T cell receptor beta chains were sequenced from one sample in a study of blood T cell repertoires in COVID-19. Data came from immunoSEQ multiplex PCR; TCRdb stores just in-frame clones and leaves some out. The sample holds some 120,000 clones, about 77% seen once. Sequencing was done on a sample of peripheral blood. These receptors originate from a human donor in a cohort sampled during active COVID-19.

This clone was seen a single time. The chain carries TRBV14 and TRBJ2-3; possibly TRBD1 for D (6 bases). Per the germline V gene, CDR1 is SGHDN and CDR2 is FVKESK. Deletions cut 4 bases from V and 2 bases from J, with 10 bases between. This CDR3 is built from 14 residues. As DNA, the CDR3 is TGTGCCAGCAGCCGACGACAGGTCACAGATACGCAGTATTTT. The encoded protein is CASSRRQVTDTQYF.

This chain links TRBV6-5 with TRBJ1-2; TRBD1 matches at 9 bases. There are 13 residues in the CDR3. Per the germline V gene, CDR1 is MNHEY and CDR2 is SVGAGI. V gave up 8 bases and J gave up 8 bases; unmatched junction bases: 9. Written as DNA, the CDR3 is TGTGCCAGCTTTACCGGGACAGGGTACGGCTACACCTTC. It codes for CASFTGTGYGYTF.

This chain links TRBV7-3 with TRBJ2-2, with TRBD1 identical over 9 bases. V trimming: 3 bases; J trimming: 8 bases; junction bases outside the gene matches: 13. The CDR3 consists of 17 residues. In germline, CDR1 is SGHTA, CDR2 FQGTGA. The CDR3 DNA sequence: TGTGCCAGCAGCTTGATACCGGGACAGGGCGAAGAGGGGGAGCTGTTTTTT. It translates to CASSLIPGQGEEGELFF.

The chain links TRBV19 to TRBJ1-5, with TRBD1 matching over 8 bases. Germline loops: CDR1 LNHDA, CDR2 SQIVND (reference sequence). This CDR3 comprises 15 residues. The V segment lost 8 bases and the J segment 1 base; nucleotides outside the gene matches: 7. The CDR3 DNA follows: TGTGCCAGTGGGCCGACAGGGGTCAGCAATCAGCCCCAGCATTTT. Protein: CASGPTGVSNQPQHF.

This clone was counted once. V gene TRBV29-1 combines with J gene TRBJ1-1; TRBD1 matches at 8 bases. Trimming removed 7 bases from V and 5 bases from J; junction bases left unmatched: 15. The CDR3 sequence is 15 residues long. Germline V gene lookup returns CDR1 SQVTM and CDR2 ANQGSEA. CDR3 loop: CSARGGGQGLTEAFF. DNA for the CDR3: TGCAGCGCCAGAGGGGGTGGACAGGGACTAACTGAAGCTTTCTTT.

The chain has TRBV7-9 and TRBJ2-1, with 8 positions matching TRBD2. The germline V gene encodes CDR1 SEHNR and CDR2 FQNEAQ (reference sequence). The CDR3 is 15 amino acids. V lost 5 bases to trimming and J lost 5 bases; unmatched junction nucleotides: 8. In DNA form, the CDR3 reads TGTGCCAGCAGCCTAACTAGCGGTCGGAACAATGAGCAGTTCTTC. Amino acid sequence: CASSLTSGRNNEQFF. Full variable domain (rest looked up from reference TRBV7-9 and TRBJ2-1): DTGVSQNPRHKITKRGQNVTFRCDPISEHNRLYWYRQTLGQGPEFLTYFQNEAQLEKSRLLSDRFSAERPKGSFSTLEIQRTEQGDSAMYLCASSLTSGRNNEQFFGPGTRLTVL.

The chain is built from TRBV19 and TRBJ2-1; a possible D gene is TRBD1 (5 bases). The CDR3 runs to 15 residues. Trimming left V 5 bases short and J 3 bases short, with 14 bases between. CDR1 is LNHDA, CDR2 SQIVND, per germline (reference sequence). Written as DNA, the CDR3 is TGTGCCAGTAGTTGGTTTCAGGGTCTCTACAATGAGCAGTTCTTC. Translated, it gives CASSWFQGLYNEQFF.

The chain combines TRBV5-8 with TRBJ1-6; the D is unclear. This CDR3 comprises 13 residues. From germline, CDR1 is SGHTS and CDR2 YDEGEE. V lost 2 bases to trimming and J lost 11 bases, with 11 bases between them. The CDR3 DNA follows: TGTGCCAGCAGCTTTTCCGGTATCCCACCCCTCCACTTT. This encodes CASSFSGIPPLHF. The full variable domain, with the rest looked up from reference TRBV5-8 and TRBJ1-6, is EAGVTQSPTHLIKTRGQQATLRCSPISGHTSVYWYQQALGLGLQFLLWYDEGEERNRGNFPPRFSGRQFPNYSSELNVNALELEDSALYLCASSFSGIPPLHFGNGTRLTVT.

The CDR3 reads CASSSLDISYEQYF. Written as DNA, the CDR3 is TGTGCCAGCAGCTCCTTAGACATTTCCTACGAGCAGTACTTC. The rearrangement links TRBV11-2 to TRBJ2-7; D not resolved. Germline V CDR1 and CDR2: SGHAT, FQNNGV. Trimming shortened V by 4 bases and J by 1 base, and 11 bases separated the two germline ends. CDR3 length: 14 amino acids.